This T cell receptor beta chain was sequenced for a study of beta chain features in type 1 diabetes. This clone has a handful of counts. The entirety of the isolated RNA underwent reverse transcription, so expressed TCRB transcripts were sequenced. Using immunoSEQ multiplex PCR, the repertoire was profiled, and TCRdb retains in-frame clones only, with some absent. The table lists more than 120,000 clones, roughly a tenth of them singletons. The V segment lost 6 bases and the J segment 10 bases; nucleotides outside the gene matches: 10. CDR1 and CDR2 (germline): SGHTA, FQGNSA. The CDR3 spans 15 residues.

The sequence was obtained from a man between 18 and 29 years old in good health. Material: naive CD4+ T cells from blood. The chain recombines TRBV7-2 with TRBJ1-6, with 9 bases identical to TRBD1. The CDR3 sequence is CASRQGTGFNSPLHF. Written as DNA, the CDR3 is TGTGCCAGCAGGCAAGGGACAGGGTTTAACTCACCCCTCCACTTT.